This TCR beta chain was recovered during a study of breast tumors, draining lymph nodes, adjacent tissues. The study, taken as a whole, reports: Findings are consistent with lymph node origin and intratumoral expansion of most tumor T cells.

Breast cancer patients provided tissue from their axillary draining lymph nodes. This CDR3 region has 13 residues. Germline assignment: CDR1 DFQATT and CDR2 SNEGSKA (reference sequence). V dropped 5 bases and J dropped 2 bases, with 12 bases sitting between them. Details on this clonotype: Its antigen is not known. One base away lies a much larger clone, so this may be a sequencing read error. The CDR3 does not end in the conserved phenylalanine or tryptophan, so this is likely a read error.

One entry per CDR3 protein results from TCRdb running MiXCR on the multiplex PCR reads. The sample contains about 130,000 distinct CDR3 sequences, 20% to 25% of which appear only once. V and J are TRBV20-1 and TRBJ2-5; D tentatively reads TRBD1 or TRBD2 (7 bases each). This clonotype was obtained from a female donor with breast cancer. Some clones in this sample may be carry-over from other donors' samples. The sequenced sample was axillary lymph node tissue. This CDR3 reads CSAYQGGQETQYY. The CDR3 DNA sequence: TGCAGTGCTTATCAGGGGGGGCAAGAGACCCAGTACTAC.